This T cell receptor beta chain originates from a study of shared clonotypes between healthy human individuals. Across the study: Sampling drew on donors who were a couple of women and three men aged 18 to 49. Each donor's CD4 naive and CD4 memory cells filled three plates apiece, CD8 naive two, and CD8 memory one.

The sample holds a few counts of this clone. Sequencing used immunoSEQ multiplex PCR; TCRdb keeps in-frame clones, though not all of them. Of approximately 2.4 million clones listed, nearly 97% are singletons. The authors divided CD4+ cells into CD45RA+ naive and CD45RA-negative memory subsets. The receptor was derived from a man between 18 and 35 years old in good health. Material for sequencing was naive CD4+ T cells sorted from blood. Subset reported: CD45RA+ positively selected.

CDR3 protein: CASSRAWGKGEAFF. The CDR3 DNA follows: TGTGCCAGCAGCAGAGCATGGGGGAAGGGAGAAGCTTTCTTT. J is TRBJ1-1 and V is TRBV7-9; tentative D call: TRBD1 (5 bases). CDR1 SEHNR and CDR2 FQNEAQ come from the germline V gene (reference sequence). V dropped 5 bases and J dropped 8 bases, with 18 bases sitting between them. CDR3 length: 14 amino acids.